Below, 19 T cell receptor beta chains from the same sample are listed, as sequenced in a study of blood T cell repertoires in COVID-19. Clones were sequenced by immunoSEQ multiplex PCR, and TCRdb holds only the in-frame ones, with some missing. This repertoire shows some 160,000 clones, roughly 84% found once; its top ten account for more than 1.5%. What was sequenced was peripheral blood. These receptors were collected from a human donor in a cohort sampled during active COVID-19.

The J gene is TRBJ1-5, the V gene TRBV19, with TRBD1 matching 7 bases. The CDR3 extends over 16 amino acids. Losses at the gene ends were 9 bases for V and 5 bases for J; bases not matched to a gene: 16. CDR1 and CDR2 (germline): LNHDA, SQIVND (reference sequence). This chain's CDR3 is CASNTKLRGNHQPQHF. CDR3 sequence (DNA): TGTGCCAGCAATACGAAGCTCAGGGGGAATCATCAGCCCCAGCATTTT. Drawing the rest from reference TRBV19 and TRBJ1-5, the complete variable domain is DGGITQSPKYLFRKEGQNVTLSCEQNLNHDAMYWYRQDPGQGLRLIYYSQIVNDFQKGDIAEGYSVSREKKESFPLTVTSAQKNPTAFYLCASNTKLRGNHQPQHFGDGTRLSIL.

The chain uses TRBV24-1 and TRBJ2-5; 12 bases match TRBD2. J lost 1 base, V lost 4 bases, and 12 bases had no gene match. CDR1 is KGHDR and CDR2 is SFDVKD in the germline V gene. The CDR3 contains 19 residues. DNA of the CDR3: TGTGCCACCAGTGAAACTGGACTAGCGGGGTGGGGTTTCCAAGAGACCCAGTACTTC. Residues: CATSETGLAGWGFQETQYF.

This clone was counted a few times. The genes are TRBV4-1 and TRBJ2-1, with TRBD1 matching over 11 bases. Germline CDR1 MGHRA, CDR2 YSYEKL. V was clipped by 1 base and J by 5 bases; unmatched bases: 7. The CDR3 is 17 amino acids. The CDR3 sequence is CASSQARTGGRNNEQFF. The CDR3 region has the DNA TGCGCCAGCAGCCAAGCCCGGACAGGGGGCCGGAACAATGAGCAGTTCTTC.

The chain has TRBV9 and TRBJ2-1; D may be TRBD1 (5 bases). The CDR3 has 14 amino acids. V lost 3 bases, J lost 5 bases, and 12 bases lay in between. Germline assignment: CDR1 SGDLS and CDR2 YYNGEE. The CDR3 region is CASSGRGSDNEQFF. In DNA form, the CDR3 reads TGTGCCAGCAGCGGAAGGGGTTCGGACAATGAGCAGTTCTTC.

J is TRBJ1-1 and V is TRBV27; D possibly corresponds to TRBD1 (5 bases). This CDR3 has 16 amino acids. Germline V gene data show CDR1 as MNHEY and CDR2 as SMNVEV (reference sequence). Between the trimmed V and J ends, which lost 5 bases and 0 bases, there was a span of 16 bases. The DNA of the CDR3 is TGTGCCAGCAGTAGGGCACAGGCTCTTATGAACACTGAAGCTTTCTTT. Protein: CASSRAQALMNTEAFF.

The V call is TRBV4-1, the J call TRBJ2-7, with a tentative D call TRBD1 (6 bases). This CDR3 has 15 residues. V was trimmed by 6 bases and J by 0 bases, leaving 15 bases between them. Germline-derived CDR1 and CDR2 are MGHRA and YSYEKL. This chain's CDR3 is CASSPTGESSYEQYF. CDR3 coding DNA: TGCGCCAGCAGTCCGACAGGAGAAAGCTCCTACGAGCAGTACTTC.

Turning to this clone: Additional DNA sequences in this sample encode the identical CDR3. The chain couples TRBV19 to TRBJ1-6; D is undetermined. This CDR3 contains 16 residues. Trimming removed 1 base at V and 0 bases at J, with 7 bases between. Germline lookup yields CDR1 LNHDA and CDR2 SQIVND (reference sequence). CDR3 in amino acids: CASSIGGSSYNSPLHF. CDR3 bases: TGTGCCAGTAGTATAGGAGGTAGCTCCTATAATTCACCCCTCCACTTT.

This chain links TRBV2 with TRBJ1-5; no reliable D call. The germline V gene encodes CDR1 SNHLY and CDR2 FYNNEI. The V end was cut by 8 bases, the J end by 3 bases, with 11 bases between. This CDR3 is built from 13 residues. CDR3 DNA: TGTGCCAGCCAGAAGGAGTTCAATCAGCCCCAGCATTTT. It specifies CASQKEFNQPQHF.

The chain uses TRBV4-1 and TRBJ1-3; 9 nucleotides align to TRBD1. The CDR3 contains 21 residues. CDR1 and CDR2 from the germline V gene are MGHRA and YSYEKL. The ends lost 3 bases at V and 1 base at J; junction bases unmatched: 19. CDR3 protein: CASSHVEGWDRALLSGNTIYF. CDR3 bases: TGCGCCAGCAGCCATGTAGAGGGGTGGGACAGGGCTCTTCTATCTGGAAACACCATATATTTT.

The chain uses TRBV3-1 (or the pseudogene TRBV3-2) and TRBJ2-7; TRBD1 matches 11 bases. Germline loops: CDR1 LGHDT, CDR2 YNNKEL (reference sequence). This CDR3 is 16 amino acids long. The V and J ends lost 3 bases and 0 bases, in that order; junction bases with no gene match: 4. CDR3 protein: CASSHLGQGGSYEQYF. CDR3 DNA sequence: TGTGCCAGCAGCCATTTGGGACAGGGGGGCTCCTACGAGCAGTACTTC.

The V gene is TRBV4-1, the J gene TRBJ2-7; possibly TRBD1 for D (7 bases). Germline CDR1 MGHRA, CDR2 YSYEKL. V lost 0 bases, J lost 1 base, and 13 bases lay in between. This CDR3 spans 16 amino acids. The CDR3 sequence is CASSQDPAGGSYEQYF. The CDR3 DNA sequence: TGCGCCAGCAGCCAAGATCCGGCAGGGGGGTCCTACGAGCAGTACTTC.

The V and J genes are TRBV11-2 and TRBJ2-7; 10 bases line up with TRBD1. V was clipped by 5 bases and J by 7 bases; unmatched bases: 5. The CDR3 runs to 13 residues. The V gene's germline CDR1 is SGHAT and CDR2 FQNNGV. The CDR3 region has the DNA TGTGCCAGCAGCCCCGGACAGGGGGGAGAGCAGTACTTC. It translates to CASSPGQGGEQYF.

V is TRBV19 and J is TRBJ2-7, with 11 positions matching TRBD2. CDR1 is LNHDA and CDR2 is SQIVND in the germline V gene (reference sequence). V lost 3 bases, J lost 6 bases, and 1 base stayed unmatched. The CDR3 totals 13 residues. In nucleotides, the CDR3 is TGTGCCAGTAGTATGCTAGCGGGAGGCGAGCAGTACTTC. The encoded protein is CASSMLAGGEQYF.

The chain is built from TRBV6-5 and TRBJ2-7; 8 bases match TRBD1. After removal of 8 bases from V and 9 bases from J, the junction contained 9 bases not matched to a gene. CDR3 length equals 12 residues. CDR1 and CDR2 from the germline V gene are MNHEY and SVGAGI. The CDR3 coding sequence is TGTGCCAGCCGAACAGGGGGTGAAGGGCAGTACTTC. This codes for CASRTGGEGQYF.

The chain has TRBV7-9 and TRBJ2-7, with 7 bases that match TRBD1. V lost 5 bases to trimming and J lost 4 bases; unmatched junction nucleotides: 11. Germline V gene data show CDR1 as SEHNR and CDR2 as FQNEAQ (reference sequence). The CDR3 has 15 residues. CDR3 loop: CASSPPRTGQYEQYF. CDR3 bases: TGTGCCAGCAGCCCTCCCCGGACAGGTCAGTACGAGCAGTACTTC. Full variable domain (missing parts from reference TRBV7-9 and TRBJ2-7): DTGVSQNPRHKITKRGQNVTFRCDPISEHNRLYWYRQTLGQGPEFLTYFQNEAQLEKSRLLSDRFSAERPKGSFSTLEIQRTEQGDSAMYLCASSPPRTGQYEQYFGPGTRLTVT.

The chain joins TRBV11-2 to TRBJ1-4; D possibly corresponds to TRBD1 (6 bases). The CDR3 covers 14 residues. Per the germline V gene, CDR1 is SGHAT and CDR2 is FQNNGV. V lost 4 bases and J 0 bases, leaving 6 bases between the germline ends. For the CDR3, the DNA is TGTGCCAGCAGCTGGACAGCAACTAATGAAAAACTGTTTTTT. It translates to CASSWTATNEKLFF.

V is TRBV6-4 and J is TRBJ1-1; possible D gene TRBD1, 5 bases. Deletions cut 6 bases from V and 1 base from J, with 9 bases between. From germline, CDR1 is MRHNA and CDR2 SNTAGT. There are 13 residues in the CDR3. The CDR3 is CASRPGQNTEAFF. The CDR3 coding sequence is TGTGCCAGCAGACCCGGACAGAACACTGAAGCTTTCTTT.

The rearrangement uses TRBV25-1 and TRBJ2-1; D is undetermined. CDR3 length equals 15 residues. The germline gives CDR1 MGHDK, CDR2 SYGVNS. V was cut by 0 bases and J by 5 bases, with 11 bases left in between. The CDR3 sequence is CASSEYNRFNNEQFF. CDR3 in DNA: TGTGCCAGCAGTGAATATAACCGGTTTAACAATGAGCAGTTCTTC.

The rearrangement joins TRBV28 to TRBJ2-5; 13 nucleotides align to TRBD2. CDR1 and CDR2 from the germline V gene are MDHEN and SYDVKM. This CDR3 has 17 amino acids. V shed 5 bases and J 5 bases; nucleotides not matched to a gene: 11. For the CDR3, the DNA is TGTGCCAGCAGTCGACTAGCGGGAGGCCGTCTGCGGGAGACCCAGTACTTC. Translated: CASSRLAGGRLRETQYF.